This note documents a single T cell receptor (beta chain) sequence. This record belongs to a study of regulatory T cells in long-lasting Graves disease. TCRdb fed the reads into MiXCR, producing one record per CDR3 protein. Among 950 or so distinct CDR3 sequences, approximately 92% were seen once, and the ten largest hold around 7.5%. CDR3 length: 15 residues. The germline gives CDR1 MDHEN, CDR2 SYDVKM. V was cut by 3 bases and J by 1 base, with 10 bases left in between. Extracted PBMC RNA gave rise to the TCR library. The genes are TRBV28 and TRBJ2-4; TRBD2 is a possible D gene (6 bases). The material was peripheral blood mononuclear cells (PBMCs), obtained with antithyroid drug treatment, in newly diagnosed or persistent Graves disease (not recorded which). This receptor was obtained from a woman aged 25 to 39 with Graves disease. The CDR3 nucleotides are TGTGCCAGCAGTTTGGGGGGAGTTGCCAAAAACATTCAGTACTTC. This translates into CASSLGGVAKNIQYF.